Listed below are T cell receptor beta chains from one sample, sequenced in a study of blood T cell repertoires in COVID-19. Clones were read by immunoSEQ multiplex PCR, and TCRdb kept only the in-frame ones, dropping some. The data show fewer than 95,000 clones, roughly 87% seen once. The specimen sequenced was peripheral blood. These receptors all stem from a male donor with acute or convalescent COVID-19. CDR3s include the opening cysteine and the closing phenylalanine or tryptophan. D genes are given only for firm matches. Rows may omit the clone size; those that give it use once, few, many or a size class.

NA,TRBD1,TRBJ2-5,TRBV7-9,TGTGCCAGCAGCTTTCCGCAGGGGGCGGAAGAGACCCAGTACTTC,CASSFPQGAEETQYF
NA,NA,TRBJ2-5,TRBV11-3,TGTGCCAGCAGCCACCAGGGGGGAGAGACCCAGTACTTC,CASSHQGGETQYF
few,TRBD2,TRBJ2-2,TRBV7-2,TGTGCCAGCAGCGGAGCGGGGGGGCCCGGGGAGCTGTTTTTT,CASSGAGGPGELFF
NA,NA,TRBJ1-2,TRBV6-1,TGTGCCAGCAGTGCCTCGCCGACACTTACTAACTATGGCTACACCTTC,CASSASPTLTNYGYTF
NA,NA,TRBJ1-1,TRBV19,TGTGCCAGTAGTCCGGGGACACTGAACACTGAAGCTTTCTTT,CASSPGTLNTEAFF
NA,TRBD1,TRBJ1-6,TRBV2,TGTGCCAGCAGTCCGGGACAGGGTACTTCACCCCTCCACTTT,CASSPGQGTSPLHF
NA,TRBD1,TRBJ2-5,TRBV7-9,TGTGCCAGCAGCTTAACAGGGGGATCAAACCAAGAGACCCAGTACTTC,CASSLTGGSNQETQYF
NA,NA,TRBJ2-2,TRBV9,TGTGCCAGCAGCGTAGGAGGGAACAGGGCCGGGGAGCTGTTTTTT,CASSVGGNRAGELFF
few,TRBD2,TRBJ2-4,TRBV9,TGTGCCAGCAGCGAGGGACTAGCGGGGACCAAAAACATTCAGTACTTC,CASSEGLAGTKNIQYF
NA,TRBD1,TRBJ2-1,TRBV7-9,TGTGCCAGCAGCTTAGGGGGACAGGGGATTAATGAGCAGTTCTTC,CASSLGGQGINEQFF
NA,TRBD1,TRBJ2-3,TRBV19,TGTGCCAGTAGTATCAGGACAGGGGGCGGGACAGATACGCAGTATTTT,CASSIRTGGGTDTQYF
once,TRBD2,TRBJ2-3,TRBV6-5,TGTGCCAGCGTGAGCGGGGCCACAGATACGCAGTATTTT,CASVSGATDTQYF
NA,TRBD1,TRBJ1-2,TRBV6-5,TGTGCCAGCAGCGGGACAGGGGGCTTTGGCTATGGCTACACCTTC,CASSGTGGFGYGYTF
NA,NA,TRBJ1-6,TRBV11-2,TGTGCCAGCAGCTTAGGCGTGGTGGATAATTCACCCCTCCACTTT,CASSLGVVDNSPLHF
NA,TRBD1,TRBJ1-2,TRBV6-1,TGTGCCAGCAGTGAAGCTAGGCAGGGGGTCGCTAACTATGGCTACACCTTC,CASSEARQGVANYGYTF
NA,TRBD2,TRBJ2-1,TRBV18,TGTGCCAGCTCACCACCGGGGTCTAGCGGGGTCGGGGAGCAGTTCTTC,CASSPPGSSGVGEQFF
NA,TRBD1,TRBJ1-3,TRBV3-1/TRBV3-2,TGTGCCAGCAGCCCGACAGGGTCTGGAAACACCATATATTTT,CASSPTGSGNTIYF
NA,TRBD1,TRBJ1-2,TRBV24-1,TGTGCCACCAGTGATTCCAGACAGGGGATGACCTATGGCTACACCTTC,CATSDSRQGMTYGYTF
NA,TRBD2,TRBJ2-3,TRBV5-4,TGTGCCAGCAGCTTGACTAGCGGGGGGCCCACAGATACGCAGTATTTT,CASSLTSGGPTDTQYF
NA,TRBD1,TRBJ1-1,TRBV5-8,TGTGCCAGCACTAAACCTCCGGGACAGGGGAACACTGAAGCTTTCTTT,CASTKPPGQGNTEAFF
NA,TRBD1,TRBJ1-2,TRBV28,TGTGCCAGCAGTTTAGCCGACGGGACAGGGGGCCTCGACTATGGCTACACCTTC,CASSLADGTGGLDYGYTF
NA,TRBD1,TRBJ2-3,TRBV9,TGTGCCAGCAGCGTAGCTGACGTGACAGGGGGCCGGTTTTCCACAGATACGCAGTATTTT,CASSVADVTGGRFSTDTQYF
NA,NA,TRBJ1-1,TRBV19,TGTGCCAGTAGTAACACCCCTGGTCGCACTGAAGCTTTCTTT,CASSNTPGRTEAFF
NA,NA,TRBJ2-1,TRBV24-1,TGTGCCACCAGTGAACCCCCAGGTGTGGAGCAGTTCTTC,CATSEPPGVEQFF
NA,NA,TRBJ1-5,TRBV21-1,TGTGCCAGCAGCGTACCCGGGACAGGGGGAACAAATCAGCCCCAGCATTTT,CASSVPGTGGTNQPQHF